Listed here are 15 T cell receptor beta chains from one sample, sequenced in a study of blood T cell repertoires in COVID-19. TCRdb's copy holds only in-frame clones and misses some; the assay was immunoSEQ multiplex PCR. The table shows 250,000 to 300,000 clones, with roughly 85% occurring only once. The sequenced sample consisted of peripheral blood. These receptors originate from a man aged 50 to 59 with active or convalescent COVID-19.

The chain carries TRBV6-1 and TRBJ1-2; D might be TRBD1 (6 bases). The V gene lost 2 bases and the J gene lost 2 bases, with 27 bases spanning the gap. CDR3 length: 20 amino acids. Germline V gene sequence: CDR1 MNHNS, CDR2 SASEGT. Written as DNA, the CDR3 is TGTGCCAGCAGTGAAACCTTTTACAGGGCTCCAAGGGAGAAAAACTATGGCTACACCTTC. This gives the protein CASSETFYRAPREKNYGYTF.

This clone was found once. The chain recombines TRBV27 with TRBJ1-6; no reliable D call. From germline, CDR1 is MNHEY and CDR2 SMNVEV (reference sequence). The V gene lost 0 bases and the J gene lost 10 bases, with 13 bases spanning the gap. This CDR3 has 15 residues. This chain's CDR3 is CASSLSAVLGSPLHF. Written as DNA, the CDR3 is TGTGCCAGCAGTTTATCTGCAGTCCTAGGCTCACCCCTCCACTTT.

The DNA for the CDR3 is TGTGCCAGCAGTCGTGGCGGTTTAAGCACAGATACGCAGTATTTT. This translates into CASSRGGLSTDTQYF. The rearrangement uses TRBV6-2 or TRBV6-3 and TRBJ2-3, with D unclear. The CDR3 has 15 residues. V gave up 5 bases and J gave up 0 bases, with 12 bases separating them. Germline V gene data show CDR1 as MNHEY and CDR2 as SVGEGT.

The CDR3 loop reads CASSLAGQGNTEAFF. CDR3 coding DNA: TGTGCCAGCAGCTTAGCGGGACAGGGGAACACTGAAGCTTTCTTT. The chain employs TRBV11-3 and TRBJ1-1; TRBD1 matches 9 bases. This CDR3 comprises 15 residues. CDR1 is SGHNT and CDR2 is YENEEA in the germline V gene. The J segment lost 1 base and the V segment lost 1 base, leaving 1 base of the junction unmatched.

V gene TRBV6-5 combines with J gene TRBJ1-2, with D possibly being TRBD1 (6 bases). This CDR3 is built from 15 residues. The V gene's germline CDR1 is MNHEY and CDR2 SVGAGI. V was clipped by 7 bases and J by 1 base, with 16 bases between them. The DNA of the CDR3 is TGTGCCAGCACCATACAGGGAGGGAATAACTATGGCTACACCTTC. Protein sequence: CASTIQGGNNYGYTF.

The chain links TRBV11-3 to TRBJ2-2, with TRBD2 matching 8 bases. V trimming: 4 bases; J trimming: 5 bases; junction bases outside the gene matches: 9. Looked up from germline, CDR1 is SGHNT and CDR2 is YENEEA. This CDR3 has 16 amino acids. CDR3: CASSSSAGEWTGELFF. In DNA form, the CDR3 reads TGTGCCAGCAGCTCCTCAGCGGGAGAGTGGACCGGGGAGCTGTTTTTT.

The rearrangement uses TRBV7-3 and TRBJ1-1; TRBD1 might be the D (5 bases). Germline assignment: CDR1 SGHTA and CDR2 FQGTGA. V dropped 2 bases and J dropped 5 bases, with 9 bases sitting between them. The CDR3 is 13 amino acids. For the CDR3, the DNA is TGTGCCAGCAGCTTACAGGGTTGGACTGAAGCTTTCTTT. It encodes CASSLQGWTEAFF.

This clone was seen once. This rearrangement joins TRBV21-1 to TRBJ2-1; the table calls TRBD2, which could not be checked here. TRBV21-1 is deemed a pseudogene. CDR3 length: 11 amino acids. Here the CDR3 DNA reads TGTGTCGCACAGGAGGGCAATGAGCAGTTCTTC. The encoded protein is CVAQEGNEQFF.

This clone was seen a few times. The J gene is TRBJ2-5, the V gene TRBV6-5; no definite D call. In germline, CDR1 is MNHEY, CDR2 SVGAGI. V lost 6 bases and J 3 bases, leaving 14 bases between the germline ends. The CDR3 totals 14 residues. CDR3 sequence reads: CASSRSGPEETQYF. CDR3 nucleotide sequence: TGTGCCAGCAGCCGCTCAGGCCCTGAAGAGACCCAGTACTTC.

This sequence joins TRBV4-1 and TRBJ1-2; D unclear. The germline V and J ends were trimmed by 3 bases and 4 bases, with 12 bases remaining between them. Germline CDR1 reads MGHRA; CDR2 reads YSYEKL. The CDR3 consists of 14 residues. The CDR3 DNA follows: TGCGCCAGCAGCCATATACAGTCCCCCTATGGCTACACCTTC. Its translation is CASSHIQSPYGYTF.

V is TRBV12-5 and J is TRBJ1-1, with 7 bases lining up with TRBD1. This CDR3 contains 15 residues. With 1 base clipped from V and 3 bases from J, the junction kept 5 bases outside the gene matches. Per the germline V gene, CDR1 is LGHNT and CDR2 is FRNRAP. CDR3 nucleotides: TGTGCTAGTGGTTTGGGGGATGACAGGGACACTGAAGCTTTCTTT. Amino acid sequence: CASGLGDDRDTEAFF.

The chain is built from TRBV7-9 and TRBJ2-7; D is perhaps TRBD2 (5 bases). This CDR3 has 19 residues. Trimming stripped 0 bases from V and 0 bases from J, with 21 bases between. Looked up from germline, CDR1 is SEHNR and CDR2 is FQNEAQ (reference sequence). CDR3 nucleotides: TGTGCCAGCAGCTTAGCAAGCCAGAGGACTCTTCCGAGCTCCTACGAGCAGTACTTC. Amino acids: CASSLASQRTLPSSYEQYF.

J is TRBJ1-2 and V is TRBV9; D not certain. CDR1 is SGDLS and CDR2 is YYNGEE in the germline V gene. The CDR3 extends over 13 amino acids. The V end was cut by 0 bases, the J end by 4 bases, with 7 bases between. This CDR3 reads CASSVASRYGYTF. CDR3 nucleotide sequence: TGTGCCAGCAGCGTAGCTTCTCGCTATGGCTACACCTTC.

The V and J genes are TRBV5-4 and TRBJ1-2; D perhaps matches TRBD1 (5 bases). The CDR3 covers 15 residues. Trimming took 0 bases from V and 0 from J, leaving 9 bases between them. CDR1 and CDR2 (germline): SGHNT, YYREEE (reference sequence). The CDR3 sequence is CASSLEAGANYGYTF. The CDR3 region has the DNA TGTGCCAGCAGCTTGGAGGCGGGGGCTAACTATGGCTACACCTTC.

CDR3 nucleotide sequence: TGTGCCAGCAGTGACTCTAGCGTTGGTTTAGTTTTGGACACAGATACGCAGTATTTT. Translation: CASSDSSVGLVLDTDTQYF. The gene calls are TRBV6-4 and TRBJ2-3; perhaps TRBD2 as D (5 bases). The CDR3 runs 19 residues. V shed 0 bases and J shed 2 bases, with 21 bases lying between them. CDR1 MRHNA and CDR2 SNTAGT come from the germline V gene.